Below, one T cell receptor (beta chain) is given with its context. Antigen specificity is unknown. This sample stems from a study of shared clonotypes between healthy human individuals. As for the study in general: Per donor, CD8 memory used one plate, CD8 naive used two, CD4 memory used three and CD4 naive used three.

V was clipped by 7 bases and J by 0 bases, with 11 bases between them. CDR1 and CDR2 (germline): MNHEY, SMNVEV (reference sequence). The length of the CDR3 is 14 residues. Libraries were prepared by immunoSEQ multiplex PCR; TCRdb keeps only in-frame clonotypes and omits some of them. The data contain some 1 million clones, approximately 70% of them seen just once; the ten biggest clones take up roughly 1.5%. Points from the study as a whole: Generation probabilities of non-shared clonotypes were lower (relative to those shared by all four donors).

Sequences were obtained from memory CD4+ T cells sorted from blood. Subset reported: CD45RA-negative fraction. The TCR sequence derives from a young man in good health. The rearrangement joins TRBV27 to TRBJ2-3; D remains unclear. The CDR3 nucleotides are TGTGCCAGCAAGACTGCTACTAGCACAGATACGCAGTATTTT. The encoded protein is CASKTATSTDTQYF.